These 27 T cell receptor beta chains originate from one sample sequenced in a study of T cells in Graves' hyperthyroidism and ophthalmopathy. Amplified regions were TCR beta CDR3 sequences from RNA transcripts. HTBI primers were employed in a first-round RT-PCR of the TCR CDR3. TCRdb itself ran the multiplex PCR reads through MiXCR, one entry per CDR3 protein. The table records around 280,000 distinct CDR3 sequences, 13% of them present only once. The sequenced sample consisted of blood. Receptors originate from a woman aged 25 to 39 with Graves' hyperthyroidism that later progressed to Graves' ophthalmopathy.

The sample holds one count of this clonotype. The chain carries TRBV20-1 and TRBJ2-2; D remains ambiguous. The length of the CDR3 is 12 residues. Per the germline V gene, CDR1 is DFQATT and CDR2 is SNEGSKA (reference sequence). V lost 6 bases, J lost 4 bases, and 9 bases lay in between. The CDR3 region is CSARRRTGELFF. CDR3 nucleotide sequence: TGCAGTGCCCGAAGGCGCACCGGGGAGCTGTTTTTT.

This clonotype was seen only a few times. The chain employs TRBV6-2 or TRBV6-3 and TRBJ1-1, with TRBD1 as a possible D gene (5 bases). Deletions cut 10 bases from V and 7 bases from J, with 28 bases between. Germline CDR1 is MNHEY and CDR2 is SVGEGT. The CDR3 extends over 16 amino acids. CDR3 nucleotide sequence: TGTGCCATCCTGGGGGGTACTAAGTTGCGGCCCTTTGAAGCTTTCTTT. It specifies CAILGGTKLRPFEAFF.

This clonotype was counted at least ten times. This chain uses TRBV20-1 with TRBJ1-2; D is undetermined. Trimming pared 2 bases from V and 0 bases from J, leaving 7 bases between. The CDR3 totals 13 residues. The germline V gene has CDR1 DFQATT and CDR2 SNEGSKA (reference sequence). This chain's CDR3 is CSARRQTNYGYTF. The CDR3 DNA follows: TGCAGTGCTAGACGTCAGACTAACTATGGCTACACCTTC.

As for this clonotype: This may be a read error: a much more frequent sequence differs by one nucleotide. The chain combines TRBV19 with TRBJ2-1; 10 positions match TRBD1. V shed 4 bases and J 12 bases; nucleotides not matched to a gene: 12. This CDR3 contains 15 residues. The germline V gene encodes CDR1 LNHDA and CDR2 SQIVND (reference sequence). The CDR3 region is CASSTRDRGSDGQFF. The DNA for the CDR3 is TGTGCCAGTAGTACCCGGGACAGGGGTAGCGATGGGCAGTTCTTC.

This clonotype was seen ten or more times. This chain uses TRBV13 with TRBJ2-5; TRBD1 is a possible D gene (6 bases). Trimming pared 0 bases from V and 6 bases from J, leaving 17 bases between. This CDR3 has 16 residues. Germline values: CDR1 PRHDT, CDR2 FYEKMQ (reference sequence). The CDR3 here is CASSLGFGGGSKTQYF. The CDR3 nucleotides read TGTGCCAGCAGCTTAGGATTTGGGGGCGGATCGAAGACCCAGTACTTC. The variable domain in full, completed from reference TRBV13 and TRBJ2-5, reads AAGVIQSPRHLIKEKRETATLKCYPIPRHDTVYWYQQGPGQDPQFLISFYEKMQSDKGSIPDRFSAQQFSDYHSELNMSSLELGDSALYFCASSLGFGGGSKTQYFGPGTRLLVL.

This clonotype was detected ten times or more. The chain couples TRBV7-2 to TRBJ2-1, with 13 bases fitting TRBD2. CDR1 SGHTA and CDR2 FQGNSA come from the germline V gene. The length of the CDR3 is 15 residues. V was clipped by 5 bases and J by 6 bases; unmatched bases: 4. The CDR3 region has the DNA TGTGCCAGCAGCGATGGACTAGCGGGAGTCAATGAGCAGTTCTTC. This gives the protein CASSDGLAGVNEQFF.

This clonotype was counted at least ten times. The CDR3 sequence is CATSDPSGGNNEQFF. As DNA, the CDR3 is TGTGCCACCAGTGATCCTAGCGGGGGTAACAATGAGCAGTTCTTC. The genes are TRBV24-1 and TRBJ2-1, with 10 positions matching TRBD2. Germline loops: CDR1 KGHDR, CDR2 SFDVKD. This CDR3 has 15 residues. V gave up 3 bases and J gave up 5 bases; unmatched junction bases: 3.

This clonotype was counted ten times or more. The chain joins TRBV6-1 to TRBJ1-5, with 8 bases matching TRBD1. V lost 6 bases and J lost 6; bases outside the gene matches: 10. The CDR3 has 15 amino acids. Germline CDR1 MNHNS, CDR2 SASEGT. CDR3 nucleotides: TGTGCCAGCAGCAAGACAGGGGACCCCTTTCAGCCCCAGCATTTT. Translating it yields CASSKTGDPFQPQHF.

J is TRBJ2-3 and V is TRBV7-2; D tentatively fits TRBD1 or TRBD2 (5 bases each). Germline V gives CDR1 SGHTA, CDR2 FQGNSA. The CDR3 consists of 14 residues. The V end lost 0 bases, the J end lost 3 bases, and 7 bases lay between the germline ends. DNA of the CDR3: TGTGCCAGCAGCTTAGCGGGACGAACAGATACGCAGTATTTT. This translates into CASSLAGRTDTQYF.

This clonotype was picked up many times. The gene calls are TRBV7-9 and TRBJ2-1, with D possibly TRBD2 on 6 matching bases. Trimming cost V 5 bases and J 1 base, with 12 bases left between them. The germline CDR1 and CDR2 sequences are SEHNR and FQNEAQ (reference sequence). There are 15 residues in the CDR3. CDR3 amino acids: CASSRLEWSYNEQFF. For the CDR3, the DNA is TGTGCCAGCAGCCGACTAGAGTGGTCCTACAATGAGCAGTTCTTC.

This clonotype showed up many times. The gene calls are TRBV11-2 and TRBJ1-1, with D unresolved. Per germline, CDR1 SGHAT and CDR2 FQNNGV. V lost 4 bases, J lost 2 bases, and 11 bases lay in between. CDR3 length: 14 residues. The CDR3 DNA sequence: TGTGCCAGCAGCTACGGATTTATTAACACTGAAGCTTTCTTT. Protein product: CASSYGFINTEAFF.

The chain links TRBV19 to TRBJ2-1; 7 bases fit TRBD2. This CDR3 has 15 amino acids. With 3 bases clipped from V and 6 bases from J, the junction kept 8 bases outside the gene matches. The germline V gene encodes CDR1 LNHDA and CDR2 SQIVND (reference sequence). CDR3 DNA sequence: TGTGCCAGTAGTATGCTCCGGGAGGTCCCCAATGAGCAGTTCTTC. It codes for CASSMLREVPNEQFF.

This clonotype was picked up many times. V usage is TRBV27 and J usage is TRBJ2-5, with D unclear. Trimming took 1 base from V and 4 from J, leaving 10 bases between them. This CDR3 comprises 14 residues. Germline-derived CDR1 and CDR2 are MNHEY and SMNVEV (reference sequence). The CDR3 coding sequence is TGTGCCAGCAGTTTATGGGCCAATCCAGAGACCCAGTACTTC. It specifies CASSLWANPETQYF.

The sample holds many counts of this clonotype. This rearrangement joins TRBV6-1 to TRBJ2-7; 11 bases map to TRBD2. CDR3 length: 14 amino acids. Germline-derived CDR1 and CDR2 are MNHNS and SASEGT. V dropped 8 bases and J dropped 1; count of bases not matched to a gene: 4. DNA for the CDR3: TGTGCCAGCGCCACTAGCGGGAGATCCTACGAGCAGTACTTC. Its protein product is CASATSGRSYEQYF.

This clonotype occurred many times. The V gene is TRBV11-2, the J gene TRBJ2-1; D tentatively fits TRBD1 or TRBD2 (6 bases each). Germline lookup yields CDR1 SGHAT and CDR2 FQNNGV. The CDR3 is made up of 14 amino acids. Trimming took off 0 bases at V and 9 bases at J, with 12 bases between the two ends. This CDR3 is CASSLDQGGLEQFF. In nucleotides, the CDR3 is TGTGCCAGCAGCTTAGATCAAGGGGGGCTTGAGCAGTTCTTC.

There are many counts of this clonotype. V gene TRBV24-1 combines with J gene TRBJ1-1, with D unresolved. This CDR3 contains 13 residues. The V gene lost 4 bases and the J gene lost 3 bases, with 8 bases spanning the gap. Germline V lookup: CDR1 KGHDR, CDR2 SFDVKD. This CDR3 reads CATSEGGYTEAFF. In DNA form, the CDR3 reads TGTGCCACCAGTGAGGGAGGGTACACTGAAGCTTTCTTT.

This rearrangement joins TRBV19 to TRBJ2-2, with D uncertain. V was clipped by 10 bases and J by 5 bases, with 8 bases between them. The CDR3 is 11 residues long. The germline CDR1 and CDR2 sequences are LNHDA and SQIVND (reference sequence). DNA of the CDR3: TGTGCCACCAGGTTGACCGGGGAGCTGTTTTTT. As protein: CATRLTGELFF. Based on the CDR3 plus reference TRBV19 and TRBJ2-2, the full variable domain is DGGITQSPKYLFRKEGQNVTLSCEQNLNHDAMYWYRQDPGQGLRLIYYSQIVNDFQKGDIAEGYSVSREKKESFPLTVTSAQKNPTAFYLCATRLTGELFFGEGSRLTVL.

Concerning this clonotype: Since a much larger clone is just one base distant, this may be a read error. V and J are TRBV28 and TRBJ1-6, with TRBD1 matching over 7 bases. CDR3 size: 17 residues. From germline, CDR1 is MDHEN and CDR2 SYDVKM. This CDR3 reads CASILKGQSSYDSPLHF. The CDR3 DNA is TGTGCCAGCATTCTCAAGGGACAGAGCTCCTATGATTCACCCCTCCACTTT.

This clonotype was seen many times. V gene TRBV2 combines with J gene TRBJ2-7; D tentatively fits TRBD1 or TRBD2 (6 bases each). The CDR3 is made up of 11 amino acids. In germline, CDR1 is SNHLY, CDR2 FYNNEI. Trimming stripped 7 bases from V and 3 bases from J, with 7 bases between. CDR3 coding DNA: TGTGCCAGCAAGGGGGGCTACGAGCAGTACTTC. Translating gives CASKGGYEQYF.

The V and J genes are TRBV27 and TRBJ2-1; weak D call: TRBD2 (5 bases). Germline values: CDR1 MNHEY, CDR2 SMNVEV (reference sequence). The CDR3 loop spans 14 amino acids. The V gene lost 3 bases and the J gene lost 0 bases, with 6 bases spanning the gap. The CDR3 is CASSFGVSYNEQFF. The CDR3 coding sequence is TGTGCCAGCAGTTTCGGGGTCTCCTACAATGAGCAGTTCTTC.

This clonotype was seen many times. This sequence joins TRBV2 and TRBJ2-1; 7 positions match TRBD2. This CDR3 has 13 residues. The V segment lost 6 bases and the J segment 5 bases; nucleotides outside the gene matches: 4. CDR1 and CDR2 from the germline V gene are SNHLY and FYNNEI. The CDR3 loop reads CASRGRGDNEQFF. The CDR3 bases are TGTGCCAGCAGGGGGAGGGGCGACAATGAGCAGTTCTTC.

This clonotype has a count of ten or more. The chain uses TRBV30 and TRBJ1-1; D gene uncertain. The CDR3 runs to 15 residues. The V gene lost 3 bases and the J gene lost 4 bases, with 18 bases spanning the gap. CDR1 is GTSNPN and CDR2 is SVGIG in the germline V gene (reference sequence). The CDR3 region has the DNA TGTGCCTGGAGGACACCTGGCCTCGCGGCCACTGAAGCTTTCTTT. This translates into CAWRTPGLAATEAFF. Full variable domain (outside the CDR3, taken from reference TRBV30 and TRBJ1-1): SQTIHQWPATLVQPVGSPLSLECTVEGTSNPNLYWYRQAAGRGLQLLFYSVGIGQISSEVPQNLSASRPQDRQFILSSKKLLLSDSGFYLCAWRTPGLAATEAFFGQGTRLTVV.

The rearrangement links TRBV19 to TRBJ2-7; 8 bases align to TRBD2. Germline V CDR1 and CDR2: LNHDA, SQIVND (reference sequence). The trim removed 5 bases at V and 0 bases at J, leaving 3 bases unmatched. The CDR3 runs to 14 residues. The CDR3 nucleotides are TGTGCCAGTAGTTTCCGGGAGGGCTCCTACGAGCAGTACTTC. The encoded protein is CASSFREGSYEQYF.

This clonotype was observed many times. The J gene is TRBJ2-2, the V gene TRBV11-1; D is ambiguous. The length of the CDR3 is 13 residues. CDR1 is SGHAT and CDR2 is FQDESV in the germline V gene (reference sequence). V was pared by 2 bases and J by 3 bases, with 4 bases between. The chain's CDR3 is CASSLSDTGELFF. The CDR3 DNA follows: TGTGCCAGCAGCTTAAGCGACACCGGGGAGCTGTTTTTT.

The V gene is TRBV20-1, the J gene TRBJ1-2, with D maybe TRBD1 (5 bases). Per germline, CDR1 DFQATT and CDR2 SNEGSKA (reference sequence). V lost 6 bases and J lost 4, with 21 bases in between. CDR3 size: 15 residues. The CDR3 here is CSAVPRDASGYGYTF. The CDR3 coding sequence is TGCAGTGCCGTACCCCGGGACGCCTCGGGCTATGGCTACACCTTC.

V is TRBV7-8 and J is TRBJ2-7, with D tentatively TRBD1 (6 bases). The germline CDR1 and CDR2 sequences are SGHVS and FQNEAQ. V gave up 0 bases and J gave up 6 bases, with 12 bases separating them. This CDR3 spans 14 amino acids. The CDR3 loop reads CASSLARTAGEQYF. The CDR3 nucleotides read TGTGCCAGCAGCTTAGCCCGGACAGCTGGCGAGCAGTACTTC.

At least ten counts were recorded for this clonotype. Written as DNA, the CDR3 is TGTGCCAGCAGTGACCACTCCCTCCTGGTGACGAACACCGGGGAGCTGTTTTTT. Encoded protein: CASSDHSLLVTNTGELFF. The V and J genes are TRBV6-1 and TRBJ2-2, with unresolved D. Germline-derived CDR1 and CDR2 are MNHNS and SASEGT. The CDR3 runs to 18 residues. Trimming stripped 3 bases from V and 0 bases from J, with 17 bases between.